Detailed here is one TCR beta chain. This clone was seen a single time. Its antigen remains unidentified. No base-level quality is on record; no much larger clone is a single base apart. These data originate in a study of shared clonotypes between healthy human individuals (dated by TCRdb to 2019 to 2021). In the study overall: The cohort comprised two women and a few men aged 18 to 49 years. Per donor, three plates each were used for CD4 naive and CD4 memory, two for CD8 naive, and one for CD8 memory. Different laboratories and diverse techniques were used to prepare libraries and sequence TCR repertoires, to increase sequencing depth and limit assay-specific biases. Per donor, leukapheresis produced somewhere between about 0.94 and 9.5 billion PBMCs. To estimate repertoire size and how much clonotypes are shared between individuals, the study performed deep sequencing of blood TCR repertoires from a handful of healthy adults.

What the research found in general, with its limitations: Even with the large sequencing depth, rarefaction of the sorted-subset datasets indicated that sequencing was incomplete. Based on pairwise subsampling, the degree of clonotype sharing among donors was expected to be affected by sequencing depth. Higher generation probabilities were observed for clonotypes shared by all four sorted-subset donors than for non-shared clonotypes. The genetic and exposure-history diversity represented was limited by the small number of donors. Naive subsets generally had larger estimated clonotype richness than memory subsets. When several donors were compared, the shared fraction of clonotypes was about 5.4% for naive CD4, around 3.5% for naive CD8, about 2.5% for memory CD4, and 0.35% to 0.4% for memory CD8. Sampling was restricted to blood, and TCR repertoires in tissue are likely to differ from TCR repertoires in blood.

CDR1 is given as SGHRS and CDR2 as YFSETQ, both from the germline V gene. Reading from cysteine to phenylalanine, the CDR3 counts 14 amino acids. The sequence is cut down to CDR3 DNA, 42 bases in frame from base 1. A distance of 12 bases separates the germline ends of V and J, which lose 2 bases and 4 bases respectively. TCR CDR3 regions were amplified from genomic DNA by multiplex PCR using the deep immunoSEQ assay. Genomic DNA extracted from each cell subset was distributed evenly over all wells of several immunoSEQ 96-well plates, and each plate served as one replicate. For sorted subsets, approximately 190 ng of genomic DNA, equivalent to 25,000 to 35,000 T cell genomes, went into each replicate PCR. Purified libraries were measured with a Qubit 3.0 fluorometer, size-checked on a Bioanalyzer 2100, and measured again with the KAPA Library Quantification kit. Every immunoSEQ 96-well plate was sequenced on a separate single-read 150-cycle Illumina NextSeq 550 flow cell. The paper's processing steps were these. The immunoSEQ output contained only junctional sequences without quality scores, so filtering could not match that applied to full-length reads. Sequences were annotated with PyIR, a Python wrapper for IgBLAST v1.9, and V/J genes and CDR3 were assigned using IMGT germline references. Any read was removed if the V/J assignment was weak (E-value above 1e-6), the CDR3 was missing, or the read contained stop codons, out-of-frame junctions, or ambiguous translated residues. A V3J clonotype was defined by an identical inferred V gene, J gene, and CDR3 amino acid sequence. Percentage overlap between repertoires was calculated by dividing the number of shared unique clonotypes by the size of the smaller repertoire. RTK rarefaction, the Chao1 estimator, and Recon v2.1 estimates of unobserved clonotypes were used to assess repertoire richness. Generation probabilities for all TCRbeta clonotypes obtained by the gDNA method from a few donors were computed using OLGA. What TCRdb holds here is the immuneACCESS table cut down to in-frame rearrangements. Part of the clones is not present; checked against another copy, under half of the missing clones reflect an unresolved V gene, and the others are unexplained. V and J calls and clone size are copied from that table; D and trimming were computed from the DNA. The sample table holds roughly 1.4 million clones, of which around 98.5% were seen once. In total, the top ten clones hold 0.36% of the sample.

The donors were healthy, HIV-negative adults who had no recently reported acute infections or vaccinations. Every donor was a Caucasian adult living in Nashville, Tennessee, USA. CD4+ T cells were enriched through magnetic negative selection, after which naive cells were positively selected on CD45RA and the remaining negative fraction served as the memory subset. Blood was collected by leukapheresis, and PBMCs were isolated by Ficoll-Histopaque density gradient centrifugation and then cryopreserved in liquid nitrogen vapor phase. Analytical flow cytometry was used to check the purity and quantity of each magnetically sorted T cell population. Genomic DNA was isolated from each sorted fraction and quantified by UV absorbance on a Nanodrop 2000c.

This receptor was obtained from a man aged 25 to 40 in good health. This sequence uses TRBV5-1 and TRBJ1-1; the D gene is perhaps TRBD1, from 6 matching bases. The sample comprised naive CD4+ T cells sorted from blood. The sample's cell subset or site label, decoded: CD45RA+ positively selected. The bases read TGCGCCAGCAGCTTAGAAACAGGGCTCACTGAAGCTTTCTTT. It encodes CASSLETGLTEAFF.